This TCR beta chain was sequenced for a study of Graves' ophthalmopathy and Graves' hyperthyroidism. Study-wide context: Peripheral blood sampling preceded any treatment and occurred at initial diagnosis.

This clonotype appeared many times. Its specificity is unknown. Patients in the hyperthyroidism group, adults aged 18 to 65, were newly diagnosed, under 2 months' duration. Study conclusions and caveats: Using a 13-signature model, the authors split ophthalmopathy from stable hyperthyroidism, with roughly 90% sensitivity and 70% to 83% specificity.

V lost 2 bases and J lost 7, with 20 bases in between. This CDR3 has 17 residues. Germline CDR1 reads SGHAT; CDR2 reads FQDESV (reference sequence). The authors amplified TCR beta CDR3 regions, and they did so from RNA transcripts for repertoire sequencing. The authors performed first-round RT-PCR with HTBI primers and then a second-round multiplex PCR. TCRdb itself ran the multiplex PCR reads through MiXCR, one entry per CDR3 protein. The table has 400,000 or so distinct CDR3 sequences, about 16% seen once; the top ten hold about 7%. The specimen was peripheral blood. This TCR derives from a woman under 30 with stable Graves' hyperthyroidism. The chain is built from TRBV11-1 and TRBJ2-2, with D possibly being TRBD1 (6 bases). This chain's CDR3 is CASSLLRPGALVGELFF. The CDR3 DNA reads TGTGCCAGCAGCTTATTAAGGCCAGGGGCCCTGGTCGGGGAGCTGTTTTTT. The entire variable domain, with the rest obtained from reference TRBV11-1 and TRBJ2-2, is as follows: EAEVAQSPRYKITEKSQAVAFWCDPISGHATLYWYRQILGQGPELLVQFQDESVVDDSQLPKDRFSAERLKGVDSTLKIQPAELGDSAMYLCASSLLRPGALVGELFFGEGSRLTVL.